This paragraph reports one T cell receptor (beta chain). This clone was detected once. What antigen it recognizes has not been identified. There are no base qualities to consult, and no much larger clone falls within one base. Library method: the immunoSEQ multiplex PCR assay. This immuneACCESS table, as held by TCRdb, lists in-frame sequences with V and J called but not all clones. Of the missing ones, under half trace to an unresolved V gene in checked studies; the others have no known cause. The sample contains over 90,000 clones, approximately 96% of them found a single time. The ten top clones hold approximately 0.38% of the sample. These data originate in a study of technical replicates of blood from a few donors (dated by TCRdb to 2017 to 2019). Including the terminal cysteine and phenylalanine, the CDR3 comprises 16 residues. CDR3 DNA only is kept here, 48 bases in frame from base 1. V loses 5 bases of germline sequence and J loses 6 bases, and the interval between the two ends is 22 bases. In the germline V gene (reference sequence), CDR1 corresponds to SGHNT and CDR2 to YYREEE.

The chain is made from TRBV5-4 and TRBJ2-3; TRBD2 is a weak D gene call, 6 bases matching. The TCR sequence derives from a human donor in good health. The source material was T cells isolated from PBMCs. The bases read TGTGCCAGCAGTACCCCGGGACTTTTTTCAGATGATACGCAGTATTTT. Translated, this is CASSTPGLFSDDTQYF.